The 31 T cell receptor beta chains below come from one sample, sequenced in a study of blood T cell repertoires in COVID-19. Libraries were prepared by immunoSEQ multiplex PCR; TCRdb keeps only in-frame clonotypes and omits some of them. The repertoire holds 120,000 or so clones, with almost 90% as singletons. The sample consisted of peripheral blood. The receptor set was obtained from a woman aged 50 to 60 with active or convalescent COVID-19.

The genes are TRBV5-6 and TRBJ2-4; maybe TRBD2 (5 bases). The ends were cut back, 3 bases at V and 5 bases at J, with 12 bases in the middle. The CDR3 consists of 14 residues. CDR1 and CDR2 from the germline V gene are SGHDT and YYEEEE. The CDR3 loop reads CASSSFAGENIQYF. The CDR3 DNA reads TGTGCCAGCAGCTCCTTTGCGGGCGAAAACATTCAGTACTTC.

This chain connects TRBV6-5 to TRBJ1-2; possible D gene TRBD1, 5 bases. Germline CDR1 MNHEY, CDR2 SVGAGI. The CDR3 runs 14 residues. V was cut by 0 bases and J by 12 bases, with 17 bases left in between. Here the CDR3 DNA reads TGTGCCAGCAGTTACTCCCGGGGAGGGGCAGGCCACACCTTC. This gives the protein CASSYSRGGAGHTF.

In nucleotides, the CDR3 is TGTGCCAGCACCGGGCAGGGAAATTCACCCCTCCACTTT. This sequence encodes CASTGQGNSPLHF. The gene calls are TRBV2 and TRBJ1-6; possible D gene TRBD1, 5 bases. V was cut by 7 bases and J by 7 bases, with 11 bases left in between. CDR1 and CDR2 (germline): SNHLY, FYNNEI. The CDR3 is made up of 13 amino acids.

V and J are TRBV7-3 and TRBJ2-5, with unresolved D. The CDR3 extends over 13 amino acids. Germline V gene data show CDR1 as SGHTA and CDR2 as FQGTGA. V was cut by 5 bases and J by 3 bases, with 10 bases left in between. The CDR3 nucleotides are TGTGCCAGCAGCCCTACGTTAAAAGAGACCCAGTACTTC. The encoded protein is CASSPTLKETQYF. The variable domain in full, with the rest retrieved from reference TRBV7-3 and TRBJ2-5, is GAGVSQTPSNKVTEKGKYVELRCDPISGHTALYWYRQSLGQGPEFLIYFQGTGAADDSGLPNDRFFAVRPEGSVSTLKIQRTERGDSAVYLCASSPTLKETQYFGPGTRLLVL.

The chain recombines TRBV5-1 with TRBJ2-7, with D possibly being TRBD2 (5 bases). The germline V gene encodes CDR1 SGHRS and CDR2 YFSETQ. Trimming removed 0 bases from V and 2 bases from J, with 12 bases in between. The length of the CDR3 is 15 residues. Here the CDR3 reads CASSLDAGRTYEQYF. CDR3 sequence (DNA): TGCGCCAGCAGCTTGGACGCGGGTCGTACCTACGAGCAGTACTTC. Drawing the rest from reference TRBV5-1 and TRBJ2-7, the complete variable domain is KAGVTQTPRYLIKTRGQQVTLSCSPISGHRSVSWYQQTPGQGLQFLFEYFSETQRNKGNFPGRFSGRQFSNSRSEMNVSTLELGDSALYLCASSLDAGRTYEQYFGPGTRLTVT.

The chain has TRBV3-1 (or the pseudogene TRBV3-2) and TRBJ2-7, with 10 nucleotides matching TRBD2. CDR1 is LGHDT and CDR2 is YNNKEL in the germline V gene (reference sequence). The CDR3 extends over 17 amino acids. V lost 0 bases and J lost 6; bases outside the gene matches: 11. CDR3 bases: TGTGCCAGCAGCCAAGAAGGGACCGGGACTAGCGTAGTCGAGCAGTACTTC. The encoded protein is CASSQEGTGTSVVEQYF.

For the CDR3, the DNA is TGTGCCAGCAGCTCCCCTGAATTAGCAGGGGAGGAGCAGTACTTC. Translation gives CASSSPELAGEEQYF. The chain couples TRBV5-4 to TRBJ2-7, with D perhaps matching TRBD1 (6 bases). Deletions cut 3 bases from V and 7 bases from J, with 20 bases between. The length of the CDR3 is 15 residues. Germline loops: CDR1 SGHNT, CDR2 YYREEE (reference sequence).

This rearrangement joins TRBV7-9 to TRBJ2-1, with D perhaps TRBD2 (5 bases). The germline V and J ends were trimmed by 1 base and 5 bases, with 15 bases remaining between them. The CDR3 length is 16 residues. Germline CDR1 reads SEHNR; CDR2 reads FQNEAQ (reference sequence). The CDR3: CASSLGLAEVHNEQFF. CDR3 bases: TGTGCCAGCAGCTTAGGCCTGGCGGAGGTGCACAATGAGCAGTTCTTC.

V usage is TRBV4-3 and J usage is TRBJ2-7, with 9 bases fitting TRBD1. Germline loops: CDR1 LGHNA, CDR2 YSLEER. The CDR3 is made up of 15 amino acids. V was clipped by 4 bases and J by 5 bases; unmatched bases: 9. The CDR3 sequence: CASSPDRGFVNEQYF. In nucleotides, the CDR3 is TGCGCCAGCAGCCCCGACAGGGGGTTTGTCAACGAGCAGTACTTC.

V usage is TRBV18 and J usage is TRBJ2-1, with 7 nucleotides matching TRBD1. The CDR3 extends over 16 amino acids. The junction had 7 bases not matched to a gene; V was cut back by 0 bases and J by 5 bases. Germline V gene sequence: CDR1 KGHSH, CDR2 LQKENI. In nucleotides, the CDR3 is TGTGCCAGCTCACCACCAAGGACAGGTGGTCACAATGAGCAGTTCTTC. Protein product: CASSPPRTGGHNEQFF.

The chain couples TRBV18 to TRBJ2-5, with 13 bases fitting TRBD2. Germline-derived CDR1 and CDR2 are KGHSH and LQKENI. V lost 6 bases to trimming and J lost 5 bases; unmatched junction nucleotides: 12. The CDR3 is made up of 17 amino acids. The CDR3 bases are TGTGCCAGCTCCCCCAGACTAGCGGGAGGAGGTGTGGAGACCCAGTACTTC. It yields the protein CASSPRLAGGGVETQYF.

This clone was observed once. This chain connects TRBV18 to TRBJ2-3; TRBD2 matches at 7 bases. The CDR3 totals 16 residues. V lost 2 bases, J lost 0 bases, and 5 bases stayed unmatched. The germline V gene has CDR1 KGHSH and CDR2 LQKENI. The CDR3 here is CASSPSRGGSTDTQYF. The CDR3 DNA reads TGTGCCAGCTCACCAAGCCGCGGGGGTAGCACAGATACGCAGTATTTT.

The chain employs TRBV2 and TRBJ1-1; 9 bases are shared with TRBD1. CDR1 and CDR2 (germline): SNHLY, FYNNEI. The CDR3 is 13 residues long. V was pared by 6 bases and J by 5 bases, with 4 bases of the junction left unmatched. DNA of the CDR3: TGTGCCAGCAGCCAAGACAGGGGGACTGAAGCTTTCTTT. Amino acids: CASSQDRGTEAFF. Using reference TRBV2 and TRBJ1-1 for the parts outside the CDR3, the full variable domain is EPEVTQTPSHQVTQMGQEVILRCVPISNHLYFYWYRQILGQKVEFLVSFYNNEISEKSEIFDDQFSVERPDGSNFTLKIRSTKLEDSAMYFCASSQDRGTEAFFGQGTRLTVV.

The CDR3 reads CASSRDSFSYYEQYF. CDR3 coding DNA: TGTGCCAGCAGTCGCGACAGCTTCTCCTACTACGAGCAGTACTTC. The gene calls are TRBV6-5 and TRBJ2-7, with D perhaps matching TRBD1 (5 bases). With 5 bases removed from V and 3 bases from J, the gap between germline ends came to 17 bases. Germline V gives CDR1 MNHEY, CDR2 SVGAGI. The CDR3 is 15 amino acids.

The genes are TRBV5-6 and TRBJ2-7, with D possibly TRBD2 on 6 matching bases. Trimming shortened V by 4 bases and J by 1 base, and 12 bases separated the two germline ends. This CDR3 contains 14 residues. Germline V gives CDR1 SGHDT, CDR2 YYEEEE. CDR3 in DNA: TGTGCCAGCAGCGGGGGACTGTCGTCCTACGAGCAGTACTTC. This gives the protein CASSGGLSSYEQYF.

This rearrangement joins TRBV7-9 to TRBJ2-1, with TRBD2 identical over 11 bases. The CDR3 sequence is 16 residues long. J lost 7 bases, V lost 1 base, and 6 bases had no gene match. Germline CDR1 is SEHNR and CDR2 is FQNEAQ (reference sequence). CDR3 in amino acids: CASSLGSSGRRNEQFF. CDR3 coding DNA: TGTGCCAGCAGCTTAGGATCTAGCGGGAGGAGGAATGAGCAGTTCTTC.

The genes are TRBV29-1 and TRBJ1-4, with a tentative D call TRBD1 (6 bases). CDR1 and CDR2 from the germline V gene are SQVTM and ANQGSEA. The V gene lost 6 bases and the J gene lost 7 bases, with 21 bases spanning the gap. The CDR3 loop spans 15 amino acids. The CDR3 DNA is TGCAGCGTGGGAGGGTCGGGGGGGCCCCTTGAAAAACTGTTTTTT. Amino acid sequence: CSVGGSGGPLEKLFF.

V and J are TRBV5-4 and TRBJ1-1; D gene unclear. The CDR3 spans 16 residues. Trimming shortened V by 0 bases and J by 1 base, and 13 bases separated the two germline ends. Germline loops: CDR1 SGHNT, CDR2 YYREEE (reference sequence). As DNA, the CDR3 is TGTGCCAGCAGCTTGGGGAGGCAGAGGGCGAACACTGAAGCTTTCTTT. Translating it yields CASSLGRQRANTEAFF.

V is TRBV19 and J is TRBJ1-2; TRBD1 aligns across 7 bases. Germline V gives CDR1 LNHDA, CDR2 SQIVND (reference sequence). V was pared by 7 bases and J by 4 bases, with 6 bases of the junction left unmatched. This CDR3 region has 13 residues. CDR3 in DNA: TGTGCCAGTACCGAGGGACAGTTCTATGGCTACACCTTC. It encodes CASTEGQFYGYTF.

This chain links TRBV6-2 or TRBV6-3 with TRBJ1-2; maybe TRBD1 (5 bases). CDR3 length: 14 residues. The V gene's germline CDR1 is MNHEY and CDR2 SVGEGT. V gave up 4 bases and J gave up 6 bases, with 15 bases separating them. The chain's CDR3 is CASSLGHPRDGYTF. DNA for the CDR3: TGTGCCAGCAGTTTAGGACACCCTCGGGATGGCTACACCTTC.

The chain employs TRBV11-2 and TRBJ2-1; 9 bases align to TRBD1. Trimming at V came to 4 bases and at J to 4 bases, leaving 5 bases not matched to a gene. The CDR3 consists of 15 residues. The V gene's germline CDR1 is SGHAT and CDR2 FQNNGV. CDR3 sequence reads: CASSSGTGQYNEQFF. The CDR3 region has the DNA TGTGCCAGCAGCTCCGGGACAGGGCAATACAATGAGCAGTTCTTC.

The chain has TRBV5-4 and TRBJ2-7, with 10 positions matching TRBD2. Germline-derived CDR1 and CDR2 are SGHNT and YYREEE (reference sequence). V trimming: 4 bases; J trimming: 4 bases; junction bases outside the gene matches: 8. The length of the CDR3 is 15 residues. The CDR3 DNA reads TGTGCCAGCAGCCACGCGCTAGCGGGAGTATACGAGCAGTACTTC. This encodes CASSHALAGVYEQYF.

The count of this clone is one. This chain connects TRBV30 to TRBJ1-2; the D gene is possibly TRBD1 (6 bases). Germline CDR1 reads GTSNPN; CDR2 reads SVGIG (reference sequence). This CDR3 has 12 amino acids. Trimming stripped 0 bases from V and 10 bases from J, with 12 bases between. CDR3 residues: CAWSVLGGPYTF. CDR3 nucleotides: TGTGCCTGGAGTGTACTAGGGGGTCCCTACACCTTC.

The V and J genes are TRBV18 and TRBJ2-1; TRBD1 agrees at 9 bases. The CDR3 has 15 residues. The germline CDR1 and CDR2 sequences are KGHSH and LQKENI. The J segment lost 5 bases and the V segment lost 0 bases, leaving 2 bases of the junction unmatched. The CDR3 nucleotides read TGTGCCAGCTCACCACCGGGACAGGGACACAATGAGCAGTTCTTC. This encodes CASSPPGQGHNEQFF.

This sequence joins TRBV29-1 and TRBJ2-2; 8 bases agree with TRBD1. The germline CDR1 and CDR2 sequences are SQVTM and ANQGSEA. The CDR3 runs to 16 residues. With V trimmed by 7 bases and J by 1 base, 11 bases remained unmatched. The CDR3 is CSAEVYGTGNTGELFF. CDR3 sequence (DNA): TGCAGCGCTGAGGTGTATGGGACAGGGAACACCGGGGAGCTGTTTTTT.

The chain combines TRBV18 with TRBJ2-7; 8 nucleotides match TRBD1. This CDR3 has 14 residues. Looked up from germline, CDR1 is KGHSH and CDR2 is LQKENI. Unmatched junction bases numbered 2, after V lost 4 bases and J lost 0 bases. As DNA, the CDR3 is TGTGCCAGCTCACAGGACAGGGTCTCCTACGAGCAGTACTTC. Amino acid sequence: CASSQDRVSYEQYF.

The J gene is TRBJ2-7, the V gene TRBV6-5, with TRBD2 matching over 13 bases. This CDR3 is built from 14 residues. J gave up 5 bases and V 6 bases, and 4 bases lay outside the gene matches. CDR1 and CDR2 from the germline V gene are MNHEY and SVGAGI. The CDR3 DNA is TGTGCCAGCAGACCCGGACTAGCGGGAGACGAGCAGTACTTC. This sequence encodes CASRPGLAGDEQYF.

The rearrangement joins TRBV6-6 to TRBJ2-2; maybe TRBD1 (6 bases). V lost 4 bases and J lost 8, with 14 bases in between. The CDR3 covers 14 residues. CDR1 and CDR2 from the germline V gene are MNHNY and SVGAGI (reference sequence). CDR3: CASSFRTAKGELFF. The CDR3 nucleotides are TGTGCCAGCAGTTTCAGGACAGCTAAAGGGGAGCTGTTTTTT.

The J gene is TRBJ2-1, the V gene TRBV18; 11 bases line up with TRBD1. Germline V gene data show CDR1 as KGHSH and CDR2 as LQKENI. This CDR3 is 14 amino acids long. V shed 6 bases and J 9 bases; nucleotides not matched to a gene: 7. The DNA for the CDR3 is TGTGCCAGCTCCCTCGGACAGGGGGCCGGTGAGCAGTTCTTC. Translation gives CASSLGQGAGEQFF.

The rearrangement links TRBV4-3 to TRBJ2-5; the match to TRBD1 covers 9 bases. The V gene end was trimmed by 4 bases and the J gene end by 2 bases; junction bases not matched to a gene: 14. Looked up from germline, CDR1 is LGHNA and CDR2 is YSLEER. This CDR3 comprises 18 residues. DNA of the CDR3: TGCGCCAGCAGCCCCAGGGGACCTCGGACAGGGGCACAAGAGACCCAGTACTTC. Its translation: CASSPRGPRTGAQETQYF.

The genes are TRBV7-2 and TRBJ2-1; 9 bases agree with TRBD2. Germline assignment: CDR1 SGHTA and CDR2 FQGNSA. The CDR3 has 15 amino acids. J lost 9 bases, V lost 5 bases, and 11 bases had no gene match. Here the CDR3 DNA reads TGTGCCAGCAGCCCTGCTAGCGGGAAGCTTACTGAGCAGTTCTTC. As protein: CASSPASGKLTEQFF.